This T cell receptor (beta chain) was recorded in a study of tumor-infiltrating lymphocytes in localized non-small cell lung cancer (dated by TCRdb to about 2021). Context from the whole study: Patients whose samples were collected after neoadjuvant chemotherapy, as well as both smokers and never-smokers and several histologies, were included in the cohort. Each patient contributed resected tumor tissue and uninvolved lung tissue from the same patient, described as non-adjacent to the tumor. The overall ICON cohort comprised 150 or so surgical patients with localized non-small cell lung cancer whose tumors were resected. A total of 55 or so patients were included in the paired tumor versus uninvolved lung comparison of immunoSEQ T-cell fraction. Alongside flow cytometry, multiplex immunofluorescence, RNA-seq, exome sequencing and proteomics, TCR sequencing was applied to the same patients as one of several integrated assays. The full study reports these points: Assay coverage varied across patients depending on available tissue quantity, so only a subset of the cohort had TCR sequencing. Because different assays used different pieces of the same tissue, intratumor heterogeneity could not be separated from technical variation. No difference in TCR-derived T-cell fraction was observed between the flow cytometry-defined immunotypes IM1 (good prognosis) and IM2 (poor prognosis). TCRbeta sequencing supported higher T cell infiltration in tumors than in uninvolved lung tissue, consistent with immunofluorescence CD3 counts.

Patient enrollment in ICON started in the first half of 2016, and the final patient was enrolled in the second half of 2018. A subcohort of approximately 76 patients provided fresh tumor and matched uninvolved tissue for in-depth immune analyses, with TCR sequencing among those analyses. DNA isolated from bulk tissue, without cell sorting, was used for TCR sequencing. As encoded in the germline V gene, CDR1 is SNHLY while CDR2 is FYNNEI. Germline trimming: 3 bases from V, 4 bases from J; junction bases outside gene matches: 6. There are 15 amino acids in the CDR3, from cysteine to phenylalanine inclusive. Only the CDR3 DNA is retained, 45 bases long and in frame from the first base. The T-cell fraction in tumor and uninvolved lung tissue was obtained from TCR sequencing using the immunoSEQ assay. Per the source publication's procedure: For survival analysis, patients were divided into high (upper tertile) and low (lower two tertiles) T-cell fraction groups, which were compared by log-rank test. A signed-rank test was used to test paired tumor versus uninvolved lung differences in T-cell fraction. The immuneACCESS repertoire file appears here via TCRdb, limited to in-frame rearrangements. These files lack a portion of the clones; in checked studies, under half of the deficit traces to unresolved V genes, and the cause of the others is not known. D and trimming were read from the DNA, whereas the V and J calls and clone size are those reported in that table. This sample lists roughly 12,000 clones; roughly 70% were detected once. The ten largest account for 11% of the sample.

Concerning this clone: There is no known antigen for this receptor. Base quality data are lacking; no much larger clone is found one base away.

The chain is made from TRBV2 and TRBJ2-5, with 9 junctional bases fitting TRBD1. This receptor was taken from a human donor with non-small cell lung cancer. Sequencing was carried out using uninvolved lung tissue not adjacent to the tumor. The bases are TGTGCCAGCAGTGACCAAGGGACAGGGCGAGAGACCCAGTACTTC. Its protein product is CASSDQGTGRETQYF.